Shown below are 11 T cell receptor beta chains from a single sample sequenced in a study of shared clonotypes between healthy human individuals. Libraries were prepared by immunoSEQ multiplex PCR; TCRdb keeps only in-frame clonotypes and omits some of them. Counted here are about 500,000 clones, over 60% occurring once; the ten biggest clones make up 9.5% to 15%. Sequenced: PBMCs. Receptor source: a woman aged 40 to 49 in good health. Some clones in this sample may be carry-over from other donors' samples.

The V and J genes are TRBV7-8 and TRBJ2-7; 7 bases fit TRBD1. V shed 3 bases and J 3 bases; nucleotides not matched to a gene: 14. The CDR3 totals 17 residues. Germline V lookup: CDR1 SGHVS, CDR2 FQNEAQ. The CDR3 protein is CASSFNLDRAAYYEQYF. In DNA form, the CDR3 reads TGTGCCAGCAGCTTCAACCTCGACAGGGCGGCCTACTACGAGCAGTACTTC. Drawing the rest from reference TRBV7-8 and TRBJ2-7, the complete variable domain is GAGVSQSPRYKVAKRGQDVALRCDPISGHVSLFWYQQALGQGPEFLTYFQNEAQLDKSGLPSDRFFAERPEGSVSTLKIQRTQQEDSAVYLCASSFNLDRAAYYEQYFGPGTRLTVT.

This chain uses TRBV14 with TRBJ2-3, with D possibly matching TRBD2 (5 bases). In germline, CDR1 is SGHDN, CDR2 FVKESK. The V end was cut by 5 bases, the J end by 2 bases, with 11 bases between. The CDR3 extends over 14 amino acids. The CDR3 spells CASSKLGNTDTQYF. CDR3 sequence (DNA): TGTGCCAGCAGCAAACTAGGGAACACAGATACGCAGTATTTT.

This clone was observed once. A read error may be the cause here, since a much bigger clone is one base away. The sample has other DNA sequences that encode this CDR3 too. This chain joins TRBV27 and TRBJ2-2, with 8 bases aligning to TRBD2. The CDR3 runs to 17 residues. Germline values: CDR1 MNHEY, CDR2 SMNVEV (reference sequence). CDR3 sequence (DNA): TGTGCTAGCAGTTTATCATTCGGCGGGAGGAAAGCCGGGGAGCTGTTTTTT. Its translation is CASSLSFGGRKAGELFF.

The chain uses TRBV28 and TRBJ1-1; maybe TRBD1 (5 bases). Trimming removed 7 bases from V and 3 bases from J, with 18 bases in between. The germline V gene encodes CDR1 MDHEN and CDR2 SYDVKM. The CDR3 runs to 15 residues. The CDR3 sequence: CASNPRGLGYTEAFF. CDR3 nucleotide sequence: TGTGCCAGCAACCCCCGGGGACTGGGCTACACTGAAGCTTTCTTT.

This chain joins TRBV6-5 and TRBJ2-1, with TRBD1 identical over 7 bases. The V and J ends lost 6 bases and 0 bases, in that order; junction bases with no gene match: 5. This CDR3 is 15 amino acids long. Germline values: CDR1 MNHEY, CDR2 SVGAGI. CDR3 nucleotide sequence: TGTGCCAGCAGCCAGGGACAGAACTCCTACAATGAGCAGTTCTTC. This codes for CASSQGQNSYNEQFF.

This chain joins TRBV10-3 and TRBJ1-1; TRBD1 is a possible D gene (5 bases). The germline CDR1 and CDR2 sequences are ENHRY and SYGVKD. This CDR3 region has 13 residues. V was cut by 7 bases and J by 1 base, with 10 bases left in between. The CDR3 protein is CAITLDTNTEAFF. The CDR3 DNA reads TGTGCCATCACCCTGGACACGAACACTGAAGCTTTCTTT.

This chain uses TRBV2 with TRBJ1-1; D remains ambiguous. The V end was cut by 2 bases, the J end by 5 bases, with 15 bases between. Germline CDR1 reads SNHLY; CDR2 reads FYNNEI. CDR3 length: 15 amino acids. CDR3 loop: CASSELGQVGTEAFF. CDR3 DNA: TGTGCCAGCAGTGAACTGGGCCAGGTTGGGACTGAAGCTTTCTTT.

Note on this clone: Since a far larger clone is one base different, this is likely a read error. DNA of the CDR3: TGTGCCAGCAGCCCGGACAGACCCCTAGCCAAAAGCATTCAGTACTTC. This translates into CASSPDRPLAKSIQYF. The chain links TRBV28 to TRBJ2-4; tentatively, D is TRBD1 (6 bases). Per the germline V gene, CDR1 is MDHEN and CDR2 is SYDVKM. The CDR3 extends over 16 amino acids.

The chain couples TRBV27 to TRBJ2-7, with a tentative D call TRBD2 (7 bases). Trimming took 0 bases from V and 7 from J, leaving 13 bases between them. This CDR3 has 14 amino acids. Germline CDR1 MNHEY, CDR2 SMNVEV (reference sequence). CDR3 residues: CASSLSGGGWEQYF. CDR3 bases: TGTGCCAGCAGTTTATCAGGGGGAGGGTGGGAGCAGTACTTC.

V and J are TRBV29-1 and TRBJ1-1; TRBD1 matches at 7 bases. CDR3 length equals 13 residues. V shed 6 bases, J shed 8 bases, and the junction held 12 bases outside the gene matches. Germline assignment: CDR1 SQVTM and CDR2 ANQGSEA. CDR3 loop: CSVHYGTAKEAFF. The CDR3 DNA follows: TGCAGCGTCCACTACGGGACAGCGAAGGAAGCTTTCTTT.

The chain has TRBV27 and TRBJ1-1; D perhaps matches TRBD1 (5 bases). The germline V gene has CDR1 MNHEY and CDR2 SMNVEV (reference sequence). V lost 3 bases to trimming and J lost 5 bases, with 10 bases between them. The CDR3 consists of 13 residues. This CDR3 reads CASSFQRGTEAFF. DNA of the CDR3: TGTGCCAGCAGTTTTCAAAGGGGTACTGAAGCTTTCTTT.